This TCR beta chain was sequenced during a study of a mutant IDH1 vaccine in newly diagnosed glioma. In the study overall: Beginning 4-6 weeks after radiotherapy alone, or with temozolomide cycles, vaccination took place.

CDR1 is SGHTA, CDR2 FQGTGA, per germline. The CDR3 length is 13 residues. V dropped 3 bases and J dropped 2 bases, with 7 bases sitting between them. Some clones are missing from TCRdb's copy, which holds only in-frame ones; the method was immunoSEQ multiplex PCR. This table has roughly 50,000 clones, around four fifths appearing once. Time point in this sample: week 35, safety follow-up. Vaccine doses each comprised 300 ug of mutant IDH1 20-mer peptide, with topical imiquimod. Details on this clone: Its antigen is undetermined.

This specimen consisted of PBMCs, obtained from a glioma patient whose treatment included an IDH1 peptide vaccine. J is TRBJ2-5 and V is TRBV7-3; no definite D call. This TCR was recovered from a woman under 30 with glioma. This CDR3 reads CASSFGSQETQYF. Here the CDR3 DNA reads TGTGCCAGCAGCTTCGGGTCTCAAGAGACCCAGTACTTC.